What follows are 29 T cell receptor beta chains derived from one specimen sequenced in a study of cytomegalovirus exposure and HLA in healthy donors. 13 Jbeta primers and 60 Vbeta primers were used for the PCR. The protocol was immunoSEQ multiplex PCR, while the TCRdb copy is restricted to in-frame clones and leaves out a portion. The data contain roughly 150,000 clones, around 72% of them singletons. Sequenced input: PBMCs. The origin of the receptors is a man between 35 and 55 years old in good health and CMV-seronegative.

The chain joins TRBV6-5 to TRBJ1-2; D gene uncertain. The CDR3 is 13 amino acids. Trimming took 5 bases from V and 6 from J, leaving 13 bases between them. Germline assignment: CDR1 MNHEY and CDR2 SVGAGI. Here the CDR3 reads CASSGRVADGYTF. Written as DNA, the CDR3 is TGTGCCAGCAGTGGGCGCGTCGCCGATGGCTACACCTTC.

This rearrangement joins TRBV30 to TRBJ1-5; 10 positions agree with TRBD1. Trimming removed 1 base from V and 5 bases from J; junction bases left unmatched: 14. Germline V gives CDR1 GTSNPN, CDR2 SVGIG (reference sequence). The CDR3 sequence is 18 residues long. For the CDR3, the DNA is TGTGCCTGGAGTGCCGGCGGGGCGTTGGACAGGGGGGATCAGCCCCAGCATTTT. Residues: CAWSAGGALDRGDQPQHF.

The chain links TRBV18 to TRBJ1-1, with 9 bases matching TRBD1. Per germline, CDR1 KGHSH and CDR2 LQKENI. The CDR3 has 16 amino acids. V was pared by 4 bases and J by 4 bases, with 10 bases of the junction left unmatched. The CDR3 reads CASSRGQGRGGTEAFF. The DNA for the CDR3 is TGTGCCAGCTCACGGGGACAGGGTAGGGGAGGCACTGAAGCTTTCTTT.

The rearrangement links TRBV2 to TRBJ2-6; D gene unclear. There are 16 residues in the CDR3. The V and J ends lost 0 bases and 5 bases respectively, with 11 bases between them. Germline lookup yields CDR1 SNHLY and CDR2 FYNNEI. CDR3 sequence: CASSEALVTWANVLTF. The DNA of the CDR3 is TGTGCCAGCAGTGAAGCGCTAGTCACCTGGGCCAACGTCCTGACTTTC.

The genes are TRBV11-2 and TRBJ1-6; no definite D call. This CDR3 contains 13 residues. In germline, CDR1 is SGHAT, CDR2 FQNNGV. Trimming pared 1 base from V and 8 bases from J, leaving 6 bases between. CDR3 sequence reads: CASSLATHSPLHF. The CDR3 DNA follows: TGTGCCAGCAGCTTAGCGACTCATTCACCCCTCCACTTT.

V gene TRBV6-6 combines with J gene TRBJ2-1; the match to TRBD2 covers 8 bases. CDR1 and CDR2 (germline): MNHNY, SVGAGI (reference sequence). The CDR3 runs to 16 residues. After removal of 2 bases from V and 6 bases from J, the junction contained 9 bases not matched to a gene. CDR3 sequence (DNA): TGTGCCAGCAGTTACCCGGCTCACGGGGGGGGCAATGAGCAGTTCTTC. The encoded protein is CASSYPAHGGGNEQFF.

The rearrangement links TRBV10-3 to TRBJ1-2; D is perhaps TRBD1 (6 bases). Germline-derived CDR1 and CDR2 are ENHRY and SYGVKD. This CDR3 spans 14 amino acids. Trimming took 0 bases from V and 10 from J, leaving 15 bases between them. The chain's CDR3 is CAISESYRDTFYTF. The CDR3 DNA sequence: TGTGCCATCAGTGAGTCTTACCGGGACACCTTCTACACCTTC.

Only a few counts were recorded for this clone. The chain is built from TRBV5-8 and TRBJ2-2, with D unclear. Germline CDR1 is SGHTS and CDR2 is YDEGEE. V lost 6 bases, J lost 0 bases, and 9 bases lay in between. This CDR3 has 14 amino acids. The CDR3 nucleotides are TGTGCCAGCAAACGAGGATCGAACACCGGGGAGCTGTTTTTT. As protein: CASKRGSNTGELFF.

Points on this clone: Relative to the germline gene, one junction end is altered; a read error may explain this. The rearrangement links TRBV2 to TRBJ2-1, with a weak D call TRBD1 (6 bases). CDR3 length equals 14 residues. The germline V gene has CDR1 SNHLY and CDR2 FYNNEI. CDR3: CASREDRPLNEQFF. The DNA of the CDR3 is TGTGCCAGCAGGGAAGACAGGCCACTCAATGAGCAGTTCTTC.

The genes are TRBV30 and TRBJ2-7; 7 bases agree with TRBD1. Germline V gene sequence: CDR1 GTSNPN, CDR2 SVGIG (reference sequence). The length of the CDR3 is 12 residues. The junction had 3 bases not matched to a gene; V was cut back by 0 bases and J by 7 bases. The chain's CDR3 is CAWSVSGGEQYF. CDR3 coding DNA: TGTGCCTGGAGTGTATCAGGGGGAGAGCAGTACTTC. Full variable domain (rest looked up from reference TRBV30 and TRBJ2-7): SQTIHQWPATLVQPVGSPLSLECTVEGTSNPNLYWYRQAAGRGLQLLFYSVGIGQISSEVPQNLSASRPQDRQFILSSKKLLLSDSGFYLCAWSVSGGEQYFGPGTRLTVT.

J is TRBJ1-5 and V is TRBV30, with a weak D call TRBD1 (5 bases). This CDR3 spans 12 amino acids. The V and J ends lost 6 bases and 6 bases respectively, with 12 bases between them. Germline V lookup: CDR1 GTSNPN, CDR2 SVGIG (reference sequence). CDR3 residues: CACSGKGQPQHF. The CDR3, as DNA: TGTGCCTGTTCAGGGAAGGGTCAGCCCCAGCATTTT.

The V call is TRBV4-1, the J call TRBJ1-2; D is unresolved. The V gene lost 0 bases and the J gene lost 3 bases, with 5 bases spanning the gap. Germline V CDR1 and CDR2: MGHRA, YSYEKL. The length of the CDR3 is 13 residues. The chain's CDR3 is CASSQDGYYGYTF. CDR3 bases: TGCGCCAGCAGCCAAGACGGGTACTATGGCTACACCTTC.

This sequence joins TRBV6-6 and TRBJ2-1; 13 bases map to TRBD2. Germline V gene sequence: CDR1 MNHNY, CDR2 SVGAGI (reference sequence). The V and J ends lost 6 bases and 5 bases, in that order; junction bases with no gene match: 4. This CDR3 comprises 15 residues. The CDR3 bases are TGTGCCAGCAGAGGACTAGCGGGAGAGCACAATGAGCAGTTCTTC. Translating it yields CASRGLAGEHNEQFF.

J is TRBJ2-1 and V is TRBV15; 15 nucleotides match TRBD2. From germline, CDR1 is LNHNV and CDR2 YYDKDF (reference sequence). V lost 0 bases, J lost 8 bases, and 2 bases stayed unmatched. The CDR3 covers 16 residues. The CDR3 DNA is TGTGCCACCAGCAGAGACCGGACTAGCGGGAGGGATGAGCAGTTCTTC. It specifies CATSRDRTSGRDEQFF.

The sample holds one count of this clone. This rearrangement joins TRBV6-1 to TRBJ2-6; D is perhaps TRBD1 (5 bases). CDR1 and CDR2 from the germline V gene are MNHNS and SASEGT. The CDR3 extends over 17 amino acids. Deletions cut 1 base from V and 2 bases from J, with 12 bases between. The CDR3 loop reads CASSEDPVGPGANVLTF. For the CDR3, the DNA is TGTGCCAGCAGTGAAGACCCTGTGGGGCCTGGGGCCAACGTCCTGACTTTC.

This chain uses TRBV30 with TRBJ2-5, with 9 bases aligning to TRBD2. Trimming took 0 bases from V and 1 from J; bases not matched to a gene: 9. Germline CDR1 reads GTSNPN; CDR2 reads SVGIG (reference sequence). The CDR3 length is 17 residues. The DNA for the CDR3 is TGTGCCTGGAGTGTACAGGTGACTAGCGGAATCCAAGAGACCCAGTACTTC. Translation gives CAWSVQVTSGIQETQYF.

The table lists this clone with a few counts. V gene TRBV29-1 combines with J gene TRBJ2-7, with 7 bases that match TRBD1. V shed 8 bases, J shed 3 bases, and the junction held 7 bases outside the gene matches. Germline CDR1 and CDR2: SQVTM and ANQGSEA. The CDR3 loop spans 12 amino acids. The CDR3 sequence: CSTRQGSYEQYF. The CDR3, as DNA: TGCAGCACACGACAGGGAAGCTACGAGCAGTACTTC.

Only a few counts were recorded for this clone. CDR3: CASSYGAAGANVLTF. In DNA, the CDR3 is TGTGCCAGCAGTTACGGGGCGGCTGGGGCCAACGTCCTGACTTTC. This chain uses TRBV6-6 with TRBJ2-6, with D possibly TRBD1 on 5 matching bases. Trimming took 2 bases from V and 2 from J, leaving 7 bases between them. There are 15 residues in the CDR3. Per germline, CDR1 MNHNY and CDR2 SVGAGI (reference sequence).

The V and J genes are TRBV29-1 and TRBJ2-7, with TRBD2 identical over 11 bases. Trimming removed 5 bases from V and 3 bases from J; junction bases left unmatched: 3. This CDR3 contains 13 residues. Germline V CDR1 and CDR2: SQVTM, ANQGSEA. The CDR3 reads CSVSTSGNYEQYF. Written as DNA, the CDR3 is TGCAGCGTTTCGACTAGCGGGAACTACGAGCAGTACTTC.

This clone was counted a few times. This rearrangement joins TRBV19 to TRBJ2-7, with 7 bases that match TRBD1. V trimming: 5 bases; J trimming: 0 bases; junction bases outside the gene matches: 4. The CDR3 consists of 14 residues. In germline, CDR1 is LNHDA, CDR2 SQIVND (reference sequence). The CDR3 reads CASSYRGYSYEQYF. CDR3 in DNA: TGTGCCAGTAGTTACAGGGGATACTCCTACGAGCAGTACTTC. The whole variable domain, remainder taken from reference TRBV19 and TRBJ2-7, is DGGITQSPKYLFRKEGQNVTLSCEQNLNHDAMYWYRQDPGQGLRLIYYSQIVNDFQKGDIAEGYSVSREKKESFPLTVTSAQKNPTAFYLCASSYRGYSYEQYFGPGTRLTVT.

V usage is TRBV6-5 and J usage is TRBJ1-5; unclear D gene. In germline, CDR1 is MNHEY, CDR2 SVGAGI. The CDR3 consists of 13 residues. V gave up 2 bases and J gave up 2 bases, with 4 bases separating them. The CDR3 spells CASSYEGNQPQHF. The CDR3 DNA is TGTGCCAGCAGTTACGAGGGCAATCAGCCCCAGCATTTT.

The V call is TRBV9, the J call TRBJ1-4; 8 nucleotides line up with TRBD1. The CDR3 has 18 amino acids. V trimming: 2 bases; J trimming: 0 bases; junction bases outside the gene matches: 9. The germline V gene has CDR1 SGDLS and CDR2 YYNGEE. Here the CDR3 DNA reads TGTGCCAGCAGCGTGGTCCGGGACAGGCTAACAACTAATGAAAAACTGTTTTTT. It yields the protein CASSVVRDRLTTNEKLFF.

This clone was picked up a small number of times. The V call is TRBV5-1, the J call TRBJ1-5; D possibly corresponds to TRBD1 (6 bases). There are 14 residues in the CDR3. Germline-derived CDR1 and CDR2 are SGHRS and YFSETQ. With 0 bases removed from V and 4 bases from J, the gap between germline ends came to 8 bases. In nucleotides, the CDR3 is TGCGCCAGCAGCTTGGTAGGGGGAAATCAGCCCCAGCATTTT. It specifies CASSLVGGNQPQHF.

V is TRBV6-6 and J is TRBJ2-7, with a weak D call TRBD1 (5 bases). Germline CDR1 is MNHNY and CDR2 is SVGAGI (reference sequence). The CDR3 is 13 residues long. V lost 5 bases and J lost 3, with 11 bases in between. CDR3 in DNA: TGTGCCAGCAGTAGAGACAGATACTACGAGCAGTACTTC. Amino acids: CASSRDRYYEQYF.

The rearrangement uses TRBV12-5 and TRBJ1-1, with D maybe TRBD1 (5 bases). This CDR3 has 11 amino acids. Trimming stripped 6 bases from V and 11 bases from J, with 13 bases between. CDR1 and CDR2 from the germline V gene are LGHNT and FRNRAP. CDR3 protein: CASGPRVSAFF. The DNA for the CDR3 is TGTGCTAGTGGACCCAGGGTCTCGGCTTTCTTT.

The chain has TRBV5-4 and TRBJ2-1; 9 positions agree with TRBD2. Germline V gene lookup returns CDR1 SGHNT and CDR2 YYREEE (reference sequence). The trim removed 0 bases at V and 7 bases at J, leaving 8 bases unmatched. The CDR3 totals 16 residues. CDR3 DNA sequence: TGTGCCAGCAGCTTGGCGGCGGGAGGGCCTCGAAATGAGCAGTTCTTC. Its protein product is CASSLAAGGPRNEQFF.

This clone was seen more than once but under ten times. V is TRBV5-1 and J is TRBJ2-3; 7 bases agree with TRBD1. With V trimmed by 4 bases and J by 5 bases, 13 bases remained unmatched. Germline assignment: CDR1 SGHRS and CDR2 YFSETQ. CDR3 length equals 16 residues. The CDR3 DNA is TGCGCCAGCAGCACAGGGACAGTGCGAATGAGAGATACGCAGTATTTT. It translates to CASSTGTVRMRDTQYF.

This clone has more than one count but fewer than ten. V usage is TRBV28 and J usage is TRBJ1-2; D may be TRBD1 (5 bases). The CDR3 is 12 residues long. Germline V gene sequence: CDR1 MDHEN, CDR2 SYDVKM. The germline V and J ends were trimmed by 5 bases and 3 bases, with 7 bases remaining between them. The CDR3 DNA is TGTGCCAGCAGTGGGGGGGACTATGGCTACACCTTC. Its protein is CASSGGDYGYTF.

J is TRBJ2-7 and V is TRBV14, with 9 bases that match TRBD1. This CDR3 spans 15 amino acids. CDR1 SGHDN and CDR2 FVKESK come from the germline V gene. V shed 1 base and J 5 bases; nucleotides not matched to a gene: 6. The CDR3 loop is CASSQVGTGKDEQYF. DNA for the CDR3: TGTGCCAGCAGCCAAGTGGGGACAGGGAAGGACGAGCAGTACTTC. Full variable domain (missing parts from reference TRBV14 and TRBJ2-7): EAGVTQFPSHSVIEKGQTVTLRCDPISGHDNLYWYRRVMGKEIKFLLHFVKESKQDESGMPNNRFLAERTGGTYSTLKVQPAELEDSGVYFCASSQVGTGKDEQYFGPGTRLTVT.